The 19 T cell receptor beta chains below all came from one sample that was sequenced in a study of T cell clonotyping in hematopoietic cell transplantation. The data were produced by immunoSEQ multiplex PCR, yet TCRdb's version contains in-frame clones alone and is incomplete. The sample has 5,500 to 7,000 clones, roughly three quarters seen once; the top ten hold roughly 34%. The material sequenced was peripheral blood mononuclear cells, taken 180 days after allogeneic stem cell transplant. These receptors all come from a male patient aged 70 to 79 who had an allogeneic stem cell transplant from an unrelated donor, so T cells may come from the graft donor. Some clones in this sample may be carry-over from other donors' samples.

V gene TRBV7-8 combines with J gene TRBJ1-5, with TRBD1 matching over 7 bases. The CDR3 is 14 residues long. Trimming cost V 4 bases and J 4 bases; bases outside gene matches: 4. Germline V gene data show CDR1 as SGHVS and CDR2 as FQNEAQ. The CDR3 nucleotides read TGTGCCAGCAGCTCGATGACAGGGAATCAGCCCCAGCATTTT. This translates into CASSSMTGNQPQHF.

By share, this clone counts as large (0.1 to 1%). The chain carries TRBV9 and TRBJ2-5, with D uncertain. V shed 0 bases and J shed 4 bases, with 7 bases lying between them. The length of the CDR3 is 13 residues. Per germline, CDR1 SGDLS and CDR2 YYNGEE. The DNA of the CDR3 is TGTGCCAGCAGCGTAGTGGGTGGAGAGACCCAGTACTTC. Protein sequence: CASSVVGGETQYF.

This clone has only a few counts. The J gene is TRBJ2-3, the V gene TRBV5-1; D not certain. The V gene's germline CDR1 is SGHRS and CDR2 YFSETQ. The CDR3 runs 13 residues. Trimming took off 4 bases at V and 2 bases at J, with 8 bases between the two ends. This chain's CDR3 is CASSDGNTDTQYF. The CDR3 region has the DNA TGCGCCAGCAGCGACGGAAACACAGATACGCAGTATTTT.

This chain uses TRBV4-3 with TRBJ2-7; 7 bases fit TRBD2. Germline trimming cut 0 bases from V and 3 bases from J; bases unmatched to any gene: 5. Germline values: CDR1 LGHNA, CDR2 YSLEER. The CDR3 totals 15 residues. The chain's CDR3 is CASSQDEKRGYEQYF. Written as DNA, the CDR3 is TGCGCCAGCAGCCAAGATGAGAAGCGGGGCTACGAGCAGTACTTC.

The gene calls are TRBV6-1 and TRBJ2-7; unclear D gene. V shed 6 bases and J shed 3 bases, with 9 bases lying between them. Germline lookup yields CDR1 MNHNS and CDR2 SASEGT. The CDR3 extends over 12 amino acids. In DNA, the CDR3 is TGTGCCAGCAGGATTTCCTTCTACGAGCAGTACTTC. It is translated as CASRISFYEQYF.

In its sample, this clone was seen once. The V and J genes are TRBV28 and TRBJ1-1; D gene uncertain. Trimming took off 6 bases at V and 6 bases at J, with 17 bases between the two ends. Germline assignment: CDR1 MDHEN and CDR2 SYDVKM. CDR3 length equals 14 residues. In DNA form, the CDR3 reads TGTGCCAGCAGCCTAAATCCCGGCGCCGCTGAAGCTTTCTTT. Translation: CASSLNPGAAEAFF. The variable domain in full, completed from reference TRBV28 and TRBJ1-1, reads DVKVTQSSRYLVKRTGEKVFLECVQDMDHENMFWYRQDPGLGLRLIYFSYDVKMKEKGDIPEGYSVSREKKERFSLILESASTNQTSMYLCASSLNPGAAEAFFGQGTRLTVV.

The chain carries TRBV9 and TRBJ2-7; TRBD2 matches 7 bases. V lost 0 bases, J lost 5 bases, and 8 bases stayed unmatched. Per the germline V gene, CDR1 is SGDLS and CDR2 is YYNGEE. CDR3 length: 15 residues. CDR3 amino acids: CASSVGGGRSDEQYF. The DNA for the CDR3 is TGTGCCAGCAGCGTAGGAGGCGGGAGAAGTGACGAGCAGTACTTC.

This rearrangement joins TRBV28 to TRBJ2-7; possible D gene TRBD2, 6 bases. The CDR3 covers 14 residues. Per the germline V gene, CDR1 is MDHEN and CDR2 is SYDVKM. V lost 3 bases to trimming and J lost 1 base, with 10 bases between them. CDR3 region: CASSLPGLSYEQYF. The CDR3 DNA sequence: TGTGCCAGCAGTTTGCCGGGACTTTCCTACGAGCAGTACTTC.

The CDR3 bases are TGTGCCAGCAGTTCCGACGACAGGGACGAGCAGTACTTC. This sequence encodes CASSSDDRDEQYF. V gene TRBV6-6 combines with J gene TRBJ2-7; the match to TRBD1 covers 7 bases. The ends lost 4 bases at V and 5 bases at J; junction bases unmatched: 5. The CDR3 runs to 13 residues. CDR1 is MNHNY, CDR2 SVGAGI, per germline (reference sequence).

This chain links TRBV19 with TRBJ2-1, with D unclear. In germline, CDR1 is LNHDA, CDR2 SQIVND (reference sequence). V lost 7 bases, J lost 7 bases, and 14 bases lay in between. The CDR3 has 13 amino acids. The CDR3 region is CASTHVTGNEQFF. The CDR3 DNA is TGTGCCAGTACCCACGTGACTGGAAATGAGCAGTTCTTC.

The chain is built from TRBV6-6 and TRBJ2-7; TRBD1 matches at 10 bases. This CDR3 contains 13 residues. Germline CDR1 reads MNHNY; CDR2 reads SVGAGI (reference sequence). V trimming: 7 bases; J trimming: 3 bases; junction bases outside the gene matches: 3. The CDR3 bases are TGTGCCAGCACCTGGACAGGGGGCTACGAGCAGTACTTC. Amino acids: CASTWTGGYEQYF.

The chain joins TRBV5-1 to TRBJ2-1, with D perhaps matching TRBD1 (6 bases). The ends were cut back, 0 bases at V and 4 bases at J, with 11 bases in the middle. This CDR3 is 15 amino acids long. Per the germline V gene, CDR1 is SGHRS and CDR2 is YFSETQ. Here the CDR3 DNA reads TGCGCCAGCAGCTTGGTGGACAGAATATACAATGAGCAGTTCTTC. It encodes CASSLVDRIYNEQFF.

The chain joins TRBV2 to TRBJ2-5; possibly TRBD1 for D (5 bases). There are 12 residues in the CDR3. Between the trimmed V and J ends, which lost 7 bases and 5 bases, there was a span of 11 bases. Germline CDR1 is SNHLY and CDR2 is FYNNEI. CDR3: CASTLGLETQYF. The CDR3, as DNA: TGTGCCAGCACCCTGGGGCTGGAGACCCAGTACTTC.

The chain carries TRBV7-2 and TRBJ2-1, with TRBD1 matching 11 bases. The germline V gene encodes CDR1 SGHTA and CDR2 FQGNSA. The J segment lost 3 bases and the V segment lost 5 bases, leaving 6 bases of the junction unmatched. This CDR3 is 16 amino acids long. The DNA for the CDR3 is TGTGCCAGCAGCGCCCCCGGGACAGGGGGCTACAATGAGCAGTTCTTC. It translates to CASSAPGTGGYNEQFF.

This clone turned up a few times. The V gene is TRBV7-2, the J gene TRBJ2-1; no firm D call. Per germline, CDR1 SGHTA and CDR2 FQGNSA. Trimming removed 1 base from V and 13 bases from J, with 8 bases in between. The CDR3 sequence is 11 residues long. CDR3 residues: CASSLGTGQFF. The CDR3 region has the DNA TGTGCCAGCAGCTTAGGGACCGGCCAGTTCTTC.

The chain links TRBV5-8 to TRBJ1-1, with TRBD1 as a possible D gene (5 bases). The CDR3 has 14 residues. V was trimmed by 6 bases and J by 0 bases, leaving 12 bases between them. Germline CDR1 reads SGHTS; CDR2 reads YDEGEE. The CDR3, as DNA: TGTGCCAGCACCTCCGACAGTTTGAACACTGAAGCTTTCTTT. Its protein product is CASTSDSLNTEAFF.

CDR3: CASSLSGAANYGYTF. The CDR3 region has the DNA TGTGCCAGCAGTTTATCCGGGGCAGCGAACTATGGCTACACCTTC. V usage is TRBV27 and J usage is TRBJ1-2; a weak D match, TRBD1 (5 bases). Germline assignment: CDR1 MNHEY and CDR2 SMNVEV (reference sequence). The V gene lost 0 bases and the J gene lost 2 bases, with 10 bases spanning the gap. The CDR3 covers 15 residues.

The rearrangement joins TRBV7-2 to TRBJ2-7, with 8 bases aligning to TRBD2. This CDR3 contains 15 residues. Germline CDR1 reads SGHTA; CDR2 reads FQGNSA. V shed 1 base and J 1 base; nucleotides not matched to a gene: 3. CDR3 in amino acids: CASSLDLAGSYEQYF. In DNA form, the CDR3 reads TGTGCCAGCAGCTTAGATTTAGCGGGATCCTACGAGCAGTACTTC.

V gene TRBV9 combines with J gene TRBJ2-2; 13 bases map to TRBD2. Germline V gene data show CDR1 as SGDLS and CDR2 as YYNGEE. The CDR3 is 21 amino acids. J gave up 5 bases and V 3 bases, and 19 bases lay outside the gene matches. CDR3 residues: CASSGHREGGLAGVKTGELFF. The CDR3, as DNA: TGTGCCAGCAGCGGCCACAGGGAAGGAGGACTAGCGGGAGTGAAAACCGGGGAGCTGTTTTTT.